These 12 T cell receptor beta chains share one sample of origin, sequenced in a study of T cell repertoires in cytomegalovirus infection. Each CDR3 protein gets one entry after TCRdb re-called the reads with MiXCR. The sample records 700,000 to 950,000 distinct CDR3 sequences, about 31% being singletons. No antigen is known for these receptors. This sample comprised cultured CD8+ T cells from PBMCs, obtained from culture after CMV antigen stimulation. The receptor set was obtained from a human donor in good health (CMV status not recorded). Some clones in this sample may be carry-over from other donors' samples.

The CDR3 reads CASSYRRDQETQYF. DNA for the CDR3: TGTGCCAGCAGTTACCGCAGGGATCAAGAGACCCAGTACTTC. V usage is TRBV6-6 and J usage is TRBJ2-5; D may be TRBD1 (5 bases). The CDR3 consists of 14 residues. Germline loops: CDR1 MNHNY, CDR2 SVGAGI (reference sequence). Trimming stripped 2 bases from V and 2 bases from J, with 9 bases between.

This clonotype was detected a few times. The rearrangement joins TRBV14 to TRBJ1-1; maybe TRBD1 (5 bases). The V and J ends lost 1 base and 3 bases respectively, with 24 bases between them. CDR3 length: 19 amino acids. Germline V gene sequence: CDR1 SGHDN, CDR2 FVKESK. In DNA, the CDR3 is TGTGCCAGCAGCCAAGGGCCTAAGCCGGGACCCACGGTAGACACTGAAGCTTTCTTT. Translated, it gives CASSQGPKPGPTVDTEAFF. Full variable domain (remainder filled in from reference TRBV14 and TRBJ1-1): EAGVTQFPSHSVIEKGQTVTLRCDPISGHDNLYWYRRVMGKEIKFLLHFVKESKQDESGMPNNRFLAERTGGTYSTLKVQPAELEDSGVYFCASSQGPKPGPTVDTEAFFGQGTRLTVV.

This clonotype was seen a few times. The chain couples TRBV7-2 to TRBJ2-5; TRBD2 aligns across 11 bases. The germline CDR1 and CDR2 sequences are SGHTA and FQGNSA. The CDR3 has 15 residues. With V trimmed by 5 bases and J by 7 bases, 9 bases remained unmatched. The CDR3 reads CASSPLLAGGGTQYF. The CDR3 DNA sequence: TGTGCCAGCAGCCCGTTGTTAGCGGGAGGGGGGACCCAGTACTTC.

This sequence joins TRBV24-1 and TRBJ1-1; 7 bases agree with TRBD1. Germline V gene data show CDR1 as KGHDR and CDR2 as SFDVKD. The CDR3 is 13 residues long. The junction had 6 bases not matched to a gene; V was cut back by 10 bases and J by 2 bases. The CDR3 region is CATRDSENTEAFF. CDR3 in DNA: TGTGCCACGAGGGACAGCGAAAACACTGAAGCTTTCTTT.

This clonotype was detected only a few times. J is TRBJ2-7 and V is TRBV6-2 or TRBV6-3; TRBD2 matches 7 bases. The CDR3 covers 16 residues. Trimming removed 0 bases from V and 0 bases from J; junction bases left unmatched: 5. Germline V lookup: CDR1 MNHEY, CDR2 SVGEGT. CDR3 protein: CASSYSGGLSSYEQYV. The CDR3 region has the DNA TGTGCCAGCAGTTACTCGGGAGGGTTGAGCTCCTACGAGCAGTACGTC.

CDR3 loop: CASSYTGTEENYGYTF. CDR3 DNA: TGTGCCAGCAGCTACACCGGGACAGAGGAAAACTATGGCTACACCTTC. The rearrangement joins TRBV7-4 to TRBJ1-2; 7 bases agree with TRBD1. This CDR3 spans 16 amino acids. Per germline, CDR1 SGHVT and CDR2 SQSDAQ. The V segment lost 4 bases and the J segment 2 bases; nucleotides outside the gene matches: 10.

The rearrangement links TRBV19 to TRBJ2-2; no clear D gene. This CDR3 has 14 residues. Germline CDR1 LNHDA, CDR2 SQIVND (reference sequence). The V end lost 3 bases, the J end lost 1 base, and 6 bases lay between the germline ends. CDR3 bases: TGTGCCAGTAGTATTGGCGGGAACACCGGGGAGCTGTTTTTT. It translates to CASSIGGNTGELFF.

The J gene is TRBJ1-4, the V gene TRBV7-6, with unresolved D. Per germline, CDR1 SGHVS and CDR2 FNYEAQ. The V end lost 5 bases, the J end lost 3 bases, and 16 bases lay between the germline ends. This CDR3 is 16 amino acids long. The CDR3 nucleotides read TGTGCCAGCAGCCCCTTTGAGGGAGGTGCTAATGAAAAACTGTTTTTT. It codes for CASSPFEGGANEKLFF.

The sample holds a few counts of this clonotype. The chain links TRBV7-6 to TRBJ1-3; a possible D gene is TRBD1 (5 bases). Trimming shortened V by 5 bases and J by 0 bases, and 8 bases separated the two germline ends. This CDR3 is built from 14 residues. Germline loops: CDR1 SGHVS, CDR2 FNYEAQ. CDR3 sequence (DNA): TGTGCCAGCAGCACGGGACTCTCTGGAAACACCATATATTTT. It codes for CASSTGLSGNTIYF.

The V call is TRBV29-1, the J call TRBJ2-3, with TRBD2 matching 13 bases. The ends lost 6 bases at V and 6 bases at J; junction bases unmatched: 9. Germline CDR1 and CDR2: SQVTM and ANQGSEA. CDR3 size: 15 residues. The CDR3 DNA is TGCAGCGTCCTAGGACTAGCGGGGGCCGGGGATACGCAGTATTTT. Translated: CSVLGLAGAGDTQYF.

This chain connects TRBV28 to TRBJ2-1; possibly TRBD1 or TRBD2 for D (5 bases each). Trimming cost V 5 bases and J 8 bases, with 13 bases left between them. The CDR3 is made up of 13 amino acids. Germline V CDR1 and CDR2: MDHEN, SYDVKM. CDR3 amino acids: CASSISGDHEQFF. CDR3 nucleotide sequence: TGTGCCAGCAGTATTAGTGGGGACCATGAGCAGTTCTTC.

The chain has TRBV19 and TRBJ2-6; D uncertain. CDR1 is LNHDA and CDR2 is SQIVND in the germline V gene (reference sequence). Trimming stripped 3 bases from V and 2 bases from J, with 8 bases between. The CDR3 length is 15 residues. The CDR3 reads CASSIIGTGANVLTF. CDR3 sequence (DNA): TGTGCCAGTAGTATTATAGGGACTGGGGCCAACGTCCTGACTTTC.